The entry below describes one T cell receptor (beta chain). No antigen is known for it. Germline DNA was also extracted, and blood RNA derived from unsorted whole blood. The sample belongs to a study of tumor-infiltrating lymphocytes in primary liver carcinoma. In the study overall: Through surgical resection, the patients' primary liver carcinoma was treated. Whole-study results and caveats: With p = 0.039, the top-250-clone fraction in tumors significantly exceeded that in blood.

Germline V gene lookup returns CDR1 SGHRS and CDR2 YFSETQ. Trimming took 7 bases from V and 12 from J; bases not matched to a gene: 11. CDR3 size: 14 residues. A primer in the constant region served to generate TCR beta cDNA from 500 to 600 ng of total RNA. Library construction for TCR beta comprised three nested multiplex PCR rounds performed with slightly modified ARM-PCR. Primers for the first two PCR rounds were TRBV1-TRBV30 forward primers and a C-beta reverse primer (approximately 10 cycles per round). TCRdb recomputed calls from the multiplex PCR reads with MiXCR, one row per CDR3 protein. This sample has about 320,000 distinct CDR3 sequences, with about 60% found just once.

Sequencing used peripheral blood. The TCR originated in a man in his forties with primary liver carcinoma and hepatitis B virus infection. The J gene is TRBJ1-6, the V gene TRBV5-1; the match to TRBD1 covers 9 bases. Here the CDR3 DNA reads TGCGCCAGCTGCGGCGGACAGGGGATGGAACCCCTCCACTTT. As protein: CASCGGQGMEPLHF.